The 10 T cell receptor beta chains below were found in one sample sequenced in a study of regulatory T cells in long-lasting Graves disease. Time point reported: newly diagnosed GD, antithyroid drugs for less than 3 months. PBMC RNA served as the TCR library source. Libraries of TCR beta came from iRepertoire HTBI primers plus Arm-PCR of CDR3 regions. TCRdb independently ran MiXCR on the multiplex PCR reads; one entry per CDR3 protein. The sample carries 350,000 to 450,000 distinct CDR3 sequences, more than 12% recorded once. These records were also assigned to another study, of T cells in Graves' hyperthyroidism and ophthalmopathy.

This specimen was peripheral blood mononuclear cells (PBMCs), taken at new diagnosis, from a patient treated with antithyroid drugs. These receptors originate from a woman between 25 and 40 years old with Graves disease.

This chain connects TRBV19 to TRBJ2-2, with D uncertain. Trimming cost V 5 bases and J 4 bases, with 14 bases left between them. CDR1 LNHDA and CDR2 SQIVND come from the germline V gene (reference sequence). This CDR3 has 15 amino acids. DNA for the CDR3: TGTGCCAGTAGTGATGTGGCCGCAAGCACCGGGGAGCTGTTTTTT. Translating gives CASSDVAASTGELFF.

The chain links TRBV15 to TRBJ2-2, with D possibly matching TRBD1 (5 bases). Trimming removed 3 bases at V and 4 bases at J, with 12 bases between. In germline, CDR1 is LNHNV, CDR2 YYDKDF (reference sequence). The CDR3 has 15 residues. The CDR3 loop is CATSSQGIITGELFF. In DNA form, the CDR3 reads TGTGCCACCAGCAGCCAGGGAATCATCACCGGGGAGCTGTTTTTT.

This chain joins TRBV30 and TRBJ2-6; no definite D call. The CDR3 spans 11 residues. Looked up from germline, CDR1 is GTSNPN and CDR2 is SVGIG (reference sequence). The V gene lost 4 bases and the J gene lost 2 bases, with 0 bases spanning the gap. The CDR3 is CAWTGANVLTF. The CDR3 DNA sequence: TGTGCCTGGACTGGGGCCAACGTCCTGACTTTC.

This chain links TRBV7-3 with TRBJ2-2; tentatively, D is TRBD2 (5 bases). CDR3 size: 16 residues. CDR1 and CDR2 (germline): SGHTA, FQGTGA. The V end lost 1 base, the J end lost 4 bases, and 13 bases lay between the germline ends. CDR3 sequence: CASSLSSRSGTGELFF. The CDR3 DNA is TGTGCCAGCAGCTTAAGTAGCAGGAGCGGCACCGGGGAGCTGTTTTTT.

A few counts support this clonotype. Written as DNA, the CDR3 is TGTGCCAGCAGCTTCGGGGACAGGGGATTCTCCTATAATTCACCCCTCCACTTT. The encoded protein is CASSFGDRGFSYNSPLHF. This sequence joins TRBV7-6 and TRBJ1-6; 10 nucleotides align to TRBD1. V shed 3 bases, J shed 0 bases, and the junction held 5 bases outside the gene matches. The CDR3 extends over 18 amino acids. The germline gives CDR1 SGHVS, CDR2 FNYEAQ.

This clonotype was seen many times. The CDR3 bases are TGTGCCTGGAGTGTACCGCTGGGGCAGGGAGAGAATGAGCAGTTCTTC. It codes for CAWSVPLGQGENEQFF. The rearrangement uses TRBV30 and TRBJ2-1; D tentatively fits TRBD1 or TRBD2 (5 bases each). The CDR3 extends over 16 amino acids. CDR1 and CDR2 from the germline V gene are GTSNPN and SVGIG (reference sequence). Trimming took off 0 bases at V and 7 bases at J, with 19 bases between the two ends. The variable domain in full, with the rest retrieved from reference TRBV30 and TRBJ2-1, is SQTIHQWPATLVQPVGSPLSLECTVEGTSNPNLYWYRQAAGRGLQLLFYSVGIGQISSEVPQNLSASRPQDRQFILSSKKLLLSDSGFYLCAWSVPLGQGENEQFFGPGTRLTVL.

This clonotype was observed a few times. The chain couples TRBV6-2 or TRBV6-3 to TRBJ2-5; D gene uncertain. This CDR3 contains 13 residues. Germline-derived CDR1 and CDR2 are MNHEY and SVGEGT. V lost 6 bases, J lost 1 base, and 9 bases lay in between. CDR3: CASRYPGQETQYF. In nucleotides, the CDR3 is TGTGCCAGCAGGTACCCCGGCCAAGAGACCCAGTACTTC.

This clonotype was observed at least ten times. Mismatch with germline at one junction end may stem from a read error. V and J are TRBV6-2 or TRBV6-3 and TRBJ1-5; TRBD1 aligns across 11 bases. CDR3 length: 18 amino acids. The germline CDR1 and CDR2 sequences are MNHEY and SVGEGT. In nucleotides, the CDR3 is TGTGCCAGCAGTAACTCCGGGACAGGGGGTGGGCGCAATCAGCCCCAGCATTTT. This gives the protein CASSNSGTGGGRNQPQHF.

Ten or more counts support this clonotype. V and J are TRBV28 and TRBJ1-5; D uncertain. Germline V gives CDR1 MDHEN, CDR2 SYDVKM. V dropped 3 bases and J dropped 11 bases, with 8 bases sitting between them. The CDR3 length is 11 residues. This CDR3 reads CASSFKGTQHF. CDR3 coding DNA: TGTGCCAGCAGTTTTAAGGGTACCCAGCATTTT.

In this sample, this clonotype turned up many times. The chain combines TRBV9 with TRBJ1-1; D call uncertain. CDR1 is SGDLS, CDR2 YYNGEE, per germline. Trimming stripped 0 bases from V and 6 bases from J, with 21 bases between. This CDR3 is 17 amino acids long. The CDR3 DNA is TGTGCCAGCAGCGTAGAAGCCCTGGCAGATCTACCCGCTGAAGCTTTCTTT. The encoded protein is CASSVEALADLPAEAFF.